This TCR beta chain originates from a study of cytomegalovirus exposure and HLA in healthy donors. Germline loops: CDR1 SGHAT, CDR2 FQNNGV. V lost 5 bases to trimming and J lost 5 bases; unmatched junction nucleotides: 16. There are 17 residues in the CDR3. 60 Vbeta and 13 Jbeta primers were used in PCR. Assay used: immunoSEQ multiplex PCR; TCRdb lists only in-frame clones, some missing. The sample consists of approximately 160,000 clones, around 68% of them appearing once. Sequenced: PBMCs. The clonotype comes from a man aged 50 to 59 in good health and CMV-seronegative. The chain has TRBV11-2 and TRBJ2-7; 9 bases are a match to TRBD1. In DNA form, the CDR3 reads TGTGCCAGCAGCCTGAAGGTTTCGACAGGGGGAACACACGAGCAGTACTTC. This gives the protein CASSLKVSTGGTHEQYF.